The 5 T cell receptor beta chains given below trace back to one sample, sequenced in a study of T cell responses to AZD1222 COVID-19 vaccine. The protocol was immunoSEQ multiplex PCR, while the TCRdb copy is restricted to in-frame clones and leaves out a portion. The table lists about 110,000 clones, around nine tenths of them singletons, with 3.2% in the top ten. The sequenced sample was peripheral blood, obtained on day 0 of AZD1222 vaccination. The source is an adult in good health.

This chain uses TRBV23-1 with TRBJ2-1, with 9 bases matching TRBD2. TRBV23-1 qualifies as an ORF whose function is uncertain. This CDR3 contains 14 residues. V lost 4 bases to trimming and J lost 12 bases; unmatched junction nucleotides: 10. The CDR3 region has the DNA TGCGCCAGCAGTCTACAGCGGGGGGTGCTGTGGCAGTTCTTC. As protein: CASSLQRGVLWQFF.

This rearrangement joins TRBV19 to TRBJ2-3, with 8 bases that match TRBD2. Germline trimming cut 5 bases from V and 2 bases from J; bases unmatched to any gene: 9. Germline CDR1 is LNHDA and CDR2 is SQIVND (reference sequence). The CDR3 is made up of 16 amino acids. CDR3 loop: CASSVGLDTYTDTQYF. The CDR3 bases are TGTGCCAGTAGTGTGGGACTAGATACATACACAGATACGCAGTATTTT.

V gene TRBV5-1 combines with J gene TRBJ2-2; D may be TRBD1 (6 bases). This CDR3 comprises 14 residues. The V gene lost 2 bases and the J gene lost 5 bases, with 10 bases spanning the gap. From germline, CDR1 is SGHRS and CDR2 YFSETQ. For the CDR3, the DNA is TGCGCCAGCAGCTTTGACAGGCAAACCGGGGAGCTGTTTTTT. Protein sequence: CASSFDRQTGELFF.

The J gene is TRBJ1-2, the V gene TRBV29-1; a possible D gene is TRBD1 (5 bases). Deletions cut 7 bases from V and 10 bases from J, with 16 bases between. This CDR3 has 11 residues. The germline gives CDR1 SQVTM, CDR2 ANQGSEA. The CDR3, as DNA: TGCAGCGCAGAAAGAGGGGAGGACTACACCTTC. This codes for CSAERGEDYTF.

The genes are TRBV6-4 and TRBJ2-3; D is unresolved. Deletions cut 3 bases from V and 4 bases from J, with 11 bases between. Germline V CDR1 and CDR2: MRHNA, SNTAGT. The CDR3 is 14 residues long. CDR3 nucleotide sequence: TGTGCCAGCAGTGAGCGGTCGTTGGCAGATACGCAGTATTTT. Protein sequence: CASSERSLADTQYF.